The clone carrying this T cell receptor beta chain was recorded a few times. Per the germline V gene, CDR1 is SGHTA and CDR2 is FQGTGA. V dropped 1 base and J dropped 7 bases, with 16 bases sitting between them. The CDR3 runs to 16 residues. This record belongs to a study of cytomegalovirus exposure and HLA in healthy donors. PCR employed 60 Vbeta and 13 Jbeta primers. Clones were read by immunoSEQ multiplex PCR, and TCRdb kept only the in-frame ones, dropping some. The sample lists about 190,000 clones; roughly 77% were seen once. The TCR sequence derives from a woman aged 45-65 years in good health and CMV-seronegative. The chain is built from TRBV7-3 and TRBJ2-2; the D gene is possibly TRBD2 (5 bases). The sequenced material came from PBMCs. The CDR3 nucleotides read TGTGCCAGCAGCTTAAACCCGACTACCCGGGTCGGGGAGCTGTTTTTT. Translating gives CASSLNPTTRVGELFF.